Described below is a single T cell receptor (beta chain) sequence and its context. The data derive from a study of blood T cell repertoires in COVID-19. In the study overall: Donors in the United States, Italy and Spain gave samples during acute or convalescent COVID-19. The analysed material was cDNA or gDNA that came from T cells, B-cell-depleted T cells, or PBMCs.

Methods used by the authors: The authors estimated nucleated cell counts from reference gene primer amplification. Generated by immunoSEQ multiplex PCR, the TCRdb table keeps only in-frame clones and is missing some. V, J and clone size are taken as reported in that table, and D and trimming were inferred from the DNA itself. Counted here are some 87,000 clones, about three quarters occurring once; the ten biggest clones make up around 21%. The CDR3 contains 15 residues. Germline V lookup: CDR1 LNHNV, CDR2 YYDKDF (reference sequence). V was pared by 3 bases and J by 5 bases, with 13 bases between. The gene calls are TRBV15 and TRBJ1-4; TRBD1 might be the D (5 bases). Sequencing used peripheral blood. The clonotype was recovered from an elderly woman with active or convalescent COVID-19. The CDR3 spells CATSRGIGANEKLFF. CDR3 DNA: TGTGCCACCAGCAGGGGAATTGGGGCCAATGAAAAACTGTTTTTT.